A selection of T cell receptor beta chains follows, all from one sample in a study of human T cells and chemical hapten exposure. One entry per CDR3 protein, called by TCRdb with MiXCR from the 5' RACE reads. This sample has about 140,000 distinct CDR3 sequences, with around 4.1% found just once. The receptors originated from a female donor in good health. The conserved cysteine and the conserved F or W are not part of the CDR3 here. D genes are given only for firm matches.

J	D	V	CDR3
TRBJ1-1	.	TRBV30	AWSARDEAF
TRBJ1-2	.	TRBV29-1	SVGSSPT
TRBJ2-3	.	TRBV7-6	ASSLLGGSPLYTQY
TRBJ2-1	.	TRBV7-2	ASSSAVDPPSYNEQF
TRBJ2-1	.	TRBV29-1	SVERRYNEQF
TRBJ1-2	TRBD1	TRBV4-3	ASSQDNRGRSYGYT
TRBJ1-6	.	TRBV20-1	SASIPGGPGGGYNSPLH
TRBJ1-1	.	TRBV20-1	SARFHTMNTEAF
TRBJ2-7	.	TRBV7-8	ASTPFSPAVLAHSSYEQY
TRBJ2-1	TRBD1	TRBV10-3	AIWRDRDNEQF
TRBJ2-3	.	TRBV4-3	ASSPTSTDTQY
TRBJ2-6	.	TRBV18	ASSPRGHGANVLT
TRBJ1-1	.	TRBV11-2	ASTSGRTNTEAF
TRBJ1-2	.	TRBV4-2	ASSQERGSDYGYT
TRBJ2-3	TRBD2	TRBV4-2	ASTSGGAADTQY
TRBJ2-1	TRBD1	TRBV6-5	ASSRPTGGLGYEQF
TRBJ2-7	.	TRBV20-1	SAEGKGREQY
TRBJ1-3	.	TRBV4-2	ASSQEYGVGSGNTIY
TRBJ2-1	.	TRBV30	AWSEMGANEQF
TRBJ1-4	.	TRBV28	ASSSTWSTNEKPF
TRBJ1-1	.	TRBV7-2	ASSLVGVGSTEAF
TRBJ1-2	TRBD1	TRBV20-1	SALNPFGQASNYGYT
TRBJ1-1	.	TRBV12-3/TRBV12-4	ASSLARGAF
TRBJ2-7	TRBD1	TRBV7-8	ASSDRPSGTVYEQY
TRBJ2-7	TRBD1	TRBV6-1	ASRQRDSGDYEQY
TRBJ1-1	.	TRBV20-1	SASSGVRATEAF
TRBJ1-5	TRBD1	TRBV29-1	SVWTGELNQPQH
TRBJ1-1	.	TRBV4-1	ASSHPGGGSPEAF
TRBJ1-3	.	TRBV16	ASSQYSDSGNTIY
TRBJ2-3	.	TRBV9	ASSATVAPRATDTQY
TRBJ2-3	.	TRBV12-3/TRBV12-4	ASSIQYQGRTDTQY
TRBJ2-7	.	TRBV4-3	ASSPSRTYSYEQY
TRBJ1-1	TRBD1	TRBV6-6	ASSYGTGIAEAF
TRBJ2-3	.	TRBV9	ASSVDGATDTQY
TRBJ1-2	TRBD1	TRBV29-1	SYSQGARSSGYT